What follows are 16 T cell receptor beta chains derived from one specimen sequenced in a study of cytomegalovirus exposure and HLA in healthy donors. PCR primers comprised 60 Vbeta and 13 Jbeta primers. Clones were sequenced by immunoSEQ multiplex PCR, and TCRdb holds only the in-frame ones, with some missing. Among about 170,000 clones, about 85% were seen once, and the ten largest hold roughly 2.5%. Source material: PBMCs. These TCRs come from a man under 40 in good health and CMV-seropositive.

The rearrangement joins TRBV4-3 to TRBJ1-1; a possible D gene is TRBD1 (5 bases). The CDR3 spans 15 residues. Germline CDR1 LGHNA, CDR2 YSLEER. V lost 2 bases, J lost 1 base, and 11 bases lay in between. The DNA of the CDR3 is TGCGCCAGCAGCCAATTCGGACAACCGAACACTGAAGCTTTCTTT. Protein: CASSQFGQPNTEAFF.

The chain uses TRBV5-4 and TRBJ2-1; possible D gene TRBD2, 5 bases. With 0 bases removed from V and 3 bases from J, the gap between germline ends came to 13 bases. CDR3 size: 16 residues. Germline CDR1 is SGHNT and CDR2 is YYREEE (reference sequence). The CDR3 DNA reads TGTGCCAGCAGCTTGGGGGCGGCGGAGGTCTACAATGAGCAGTTCTTC. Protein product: CASSLGAAEVYNEQFF.

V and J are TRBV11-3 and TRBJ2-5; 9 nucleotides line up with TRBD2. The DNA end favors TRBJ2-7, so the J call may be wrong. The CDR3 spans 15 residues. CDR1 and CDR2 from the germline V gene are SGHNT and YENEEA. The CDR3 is CASSTGTSPSYEQYF. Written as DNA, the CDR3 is TGTGCCAGCAGTACTGGGACTAGCCCCTCCTACGAGCAGTACTTC.

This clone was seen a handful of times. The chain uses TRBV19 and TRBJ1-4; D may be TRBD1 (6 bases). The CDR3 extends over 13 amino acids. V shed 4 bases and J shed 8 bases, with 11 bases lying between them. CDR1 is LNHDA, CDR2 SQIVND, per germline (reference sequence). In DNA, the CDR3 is TGTGCCAGTAGTACGGCAGGGGCGGAAAAACTGTTTTTT. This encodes CASSTAGAEKLFF.

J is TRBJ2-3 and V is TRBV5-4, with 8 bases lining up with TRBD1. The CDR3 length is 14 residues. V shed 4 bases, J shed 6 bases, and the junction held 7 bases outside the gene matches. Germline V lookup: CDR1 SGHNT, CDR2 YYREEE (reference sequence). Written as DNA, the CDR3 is TGTGCCAGCAGCCAGGACAGGGACGCGGATACGCAGTATTTT. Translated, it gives CASSQDRDADTQYF.

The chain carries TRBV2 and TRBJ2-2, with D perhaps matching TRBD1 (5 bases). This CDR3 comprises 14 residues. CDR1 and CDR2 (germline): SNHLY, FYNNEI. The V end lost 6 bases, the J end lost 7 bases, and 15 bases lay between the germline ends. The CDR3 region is CASSAAGWGGELFF. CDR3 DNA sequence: TGTGCCAGCAGCGCGGCAGGGTGGGGCGGGGAGCTGTTTTTT.

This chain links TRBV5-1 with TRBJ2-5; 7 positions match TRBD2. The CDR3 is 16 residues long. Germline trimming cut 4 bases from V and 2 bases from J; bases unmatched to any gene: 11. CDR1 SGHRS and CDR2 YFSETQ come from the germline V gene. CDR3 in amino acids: CASSLPAGLTQETQYF. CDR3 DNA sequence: TGCGCCAGCAGCCTACCAGCGGGACTCACACAAGAGACCCAGTACTTC. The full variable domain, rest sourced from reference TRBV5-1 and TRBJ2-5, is KAGVTQTPRYLIKTRGQQVTLSCSPISGHRSVSWYQQTPGQGLQFLFEYFSETQRNKGNFPGRFSGRQFSNSRSEMNVSTLELGDSALYLCASSLPAGLTQETQYFGPGTRLLVL.

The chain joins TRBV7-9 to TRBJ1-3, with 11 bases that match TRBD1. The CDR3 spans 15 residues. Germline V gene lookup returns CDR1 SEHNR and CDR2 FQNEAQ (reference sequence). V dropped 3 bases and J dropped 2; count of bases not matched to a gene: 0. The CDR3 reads CASSLGQGAGNTIYF. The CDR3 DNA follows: TGTGCCAGCAGCTTGGGACAGGGGGCTGGAAACACCATATATTTT.

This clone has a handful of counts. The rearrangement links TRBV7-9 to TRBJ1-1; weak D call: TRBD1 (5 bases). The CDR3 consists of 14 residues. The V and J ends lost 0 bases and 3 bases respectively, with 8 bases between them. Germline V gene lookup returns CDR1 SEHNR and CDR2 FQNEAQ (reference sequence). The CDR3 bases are TGTGCCAGCAGCTTAGCTTCAGGGCACACTGAAGCTTTCTTT. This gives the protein CASSLASGHTEAFF.

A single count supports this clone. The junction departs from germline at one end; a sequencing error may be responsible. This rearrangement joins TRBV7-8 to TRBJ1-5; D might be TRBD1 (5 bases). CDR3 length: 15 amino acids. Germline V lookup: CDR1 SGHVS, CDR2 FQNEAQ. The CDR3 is CASSLELGQYQRQHF. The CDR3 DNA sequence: TGTGCCAGCAGCTTAGAATTAGGACAATATCAGCGCCAGCATTTT.

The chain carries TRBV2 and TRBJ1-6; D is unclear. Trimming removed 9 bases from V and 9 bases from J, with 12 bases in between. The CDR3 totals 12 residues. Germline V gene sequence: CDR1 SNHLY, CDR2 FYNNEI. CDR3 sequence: CASRYTTSPLHF. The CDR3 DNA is TGTGCCAGTCGATACACCACTTCACCCCTCCACTTT.

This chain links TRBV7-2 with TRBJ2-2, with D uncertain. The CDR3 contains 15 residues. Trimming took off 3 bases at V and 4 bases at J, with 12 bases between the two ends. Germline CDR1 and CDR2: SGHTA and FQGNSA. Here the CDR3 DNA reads TGTGCCAGCAGCTTTGGGTTGTCGGGCACCGGGGAGCTGTTTTTT. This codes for CASSFGLSGTGELFF.

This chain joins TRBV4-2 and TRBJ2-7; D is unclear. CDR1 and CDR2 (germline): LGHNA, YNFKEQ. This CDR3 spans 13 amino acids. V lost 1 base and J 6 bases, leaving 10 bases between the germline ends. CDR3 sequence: CASSQGLVAEQYF. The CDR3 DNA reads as TGTGCCAGCAGCCAAGGGCTAGTTGCCGAGCAGTACTTC.

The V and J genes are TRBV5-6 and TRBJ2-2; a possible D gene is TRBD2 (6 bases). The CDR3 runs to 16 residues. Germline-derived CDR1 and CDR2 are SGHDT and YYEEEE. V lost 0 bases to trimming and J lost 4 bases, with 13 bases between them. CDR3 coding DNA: TGTGCCAGCAGCTTGGCTGGGACTTTCCCCACCGGGGAGCTGTTTTTT. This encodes CASSLAGTFPTGELFF. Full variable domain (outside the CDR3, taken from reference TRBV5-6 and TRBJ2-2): DAGVTQSPTHLIKTRGQQVTLRCSPKSGHDTVSWYQQALGQGPQFIFQYYEEEERQRGNFPDRFSGHQFPNYSSELNVNALLLGDSALYLCASSLAGTFPTGELFFGEGSRLTVL.

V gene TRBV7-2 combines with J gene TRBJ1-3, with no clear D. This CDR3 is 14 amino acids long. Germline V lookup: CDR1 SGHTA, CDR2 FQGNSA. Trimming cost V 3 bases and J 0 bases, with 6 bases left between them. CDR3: CASSFDFSGNTIYF. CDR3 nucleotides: TGTGCCAGCAGCTTCGACTTCTCTGGAAACACCATATATTTT.

Written as DNA, the CDR3 is TGTGCCAGCAGCTACGGGACTAGCGCCTACAATGAGCAGTTCTTC. Its translation is CASSYGTSAYNEQFF. The chain uses TRBV11-3 and TRBJ2-1; 10 positions agree with TRBD2. Germline CDR1 and CDR2: SGHNT and YENEEA. The CDR3 extends over 15 amino acids. With 4 bases clipped from V and 2 bases from J, the junction kept 2 bases outside the gene matches.